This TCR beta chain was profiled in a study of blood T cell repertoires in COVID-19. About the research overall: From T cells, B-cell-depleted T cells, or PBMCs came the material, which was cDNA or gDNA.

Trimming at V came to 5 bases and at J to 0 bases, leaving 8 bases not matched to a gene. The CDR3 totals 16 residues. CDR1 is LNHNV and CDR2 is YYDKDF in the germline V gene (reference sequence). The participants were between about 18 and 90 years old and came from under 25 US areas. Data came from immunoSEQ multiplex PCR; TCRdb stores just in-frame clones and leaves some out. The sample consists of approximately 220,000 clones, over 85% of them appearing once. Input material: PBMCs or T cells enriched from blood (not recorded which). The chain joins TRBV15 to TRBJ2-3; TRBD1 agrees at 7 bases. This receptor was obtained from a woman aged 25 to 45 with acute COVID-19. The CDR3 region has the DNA TGTGCCACCAGCCACGGGACAGCAACCAGCACAGATACGCAGTATTTT. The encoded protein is CATSHGTATSTDTQYF. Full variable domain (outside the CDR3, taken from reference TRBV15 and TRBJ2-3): DAMVIQNPRYQVTQFGKPVTLSCSQTLNHNVMYWYQQKSSQAPKLLFHYYDKDFNNEADTPDNFQSRRPNTSFCFLDIRSPGLGDTAMYLCATSHGTATSTDTQYFGPGTRLTVL.